The present T cell receptor beta chain was sequenced within a study of T-cell memory formation after mild COVID-19 (dated by TCRdb to the early 2020s). At the level of the whole study: Most TCR sequence clusters were specific to one of the two donors. In two donors, T-cell clones that expanded and contracted after mild COVID-19 were tracked by sequencing TCRalpha and TCRbeta repertoires over time. Two young, previously healthy adult volunteers made up the cohort, one male and one female. What the work shows at the level of the full study, not this receptor alone: Some responding clones were detected in pre-infection memory, which suggested that pre-existing cross-reactive memory T cells had joined the SARS-CoV-2 response. The study covered only two mild cases, and larger cohorts including severe cases with pre-infection samples were considered necessary. Contracting CD4+ clones turned up mainly in the CM and EM memory subsets, whereas EMRA was where CD8+ clones were enriched. From day 15 to 85, contracting clones showed balanced CD4/CD8 phenotypes, whereas a second wave of clones that expanded from day 15 to 37 leaned towards CD4+. SARS-CoV-2 specificity of the second-wave clones peaking on day 37 was not confirmed.

Concerning this clonotype itself: Its specific antigen is unknown. No quality values exist for individual bases; no much larger clone is one base distant.

PBMCs were isolated by Ficoll-Paque density gradient centrifugation. The CDR3 goes from the cysteine to the valine over 16 residues. Of the read, only the CDR3 DNA is kept; its 48 bases are in frame from base 1. Compared with germline, V lacks 4 bases and J lacks 3 bases; bases without a gene match: 10. CDR1 and CDR2 are read off the germline V gene (reference sequence) as LNHDA and SQIVND. TCRdb shows the sequencer as Illumina NovaSeq 6000. Using 5'RACE with constant-segment primers, TCRalpha and TCRbeta cDNA libraries were constructed, with sample barcodes and unique molecular identifiers added in the process. Trizol reagent was used to extract RNA from every sample. Library amplification was performed in two PCR steps, and a second sample barcode and Illumina TruSeq adapters were introduced in the second step. Sequencing of libraries was performed on an Illumina NovaSeq with 2 x 150 bp paired-end reads. As for how the authors treated the data: Demultiplexing of reads and collapsing into UMI-guided consensus sequences were performed with migec v1.2.7. With mixcr v2.1.11, UMI consensuses were aligned to TRA and TRB V and J templates and assembled into clonotypes. Clonotypes were classified as expanded or contracted when called significant by both edgeR and NoisET, with noise models trained on biological replicates. edgeR calls used a false discovery rate-adjusted p below 0.01 and a log2 fold-change threshold of 1. PCA with hierarchical clustering of max-normalized trajectories of the 1000 most abundant clonotypes was used as exploratory dynamics analysis. Separately sequenced CD4+ and CD8+ repertoires were used to assign a CD4 or CD8 phenotype to each responding clone. In-frame beta chains were kept once TCRdb had trimmed the public reads at Q25 with fastp and called clones with MiXCR. Here each entry gathers all rows of one CDR3 protein and keeps the most common genes and DNA. The V and J calls were not made by the authors but by TCRdb's processing. Across this sample there are around 300,000 distinct CDR3 sequences, with roughly an eighth seen only once. The top ten clonotypes cover 21% of the sample.

The material sequenced was PBMCs or a T cell subset sorted from them (not recorded which). The TCR originated in a man between 18 and 29 years old who had mild COVID-19 (a few samples of this study predate the infection). The sample titles of this study are shuffled in the database, so cell type and time point are left out; the donor was told from shared clones. The rearranged segments are TRBV19 and TRBJ2-7; 9 central nucleotides agree with TRBD1. The CDR3 reads CASSSIWTGDVYEQYV. The DNA is TGTGCCAGTAGTAGCATCTGGACAGGGGATGTCTACGAGCAGTACGTC.